One sample yielded the 26 T cell receptor beta chains listed below, sequenced in a study of early T cells in non-severe SARS-CoV-2 infection. TCRdb reanalysed the 5' RACE reads using MiXCR and keeps one entry per CDR3 protein. This sample yields approximately 64,000 distinct CDR3 sequences, of which roughly 18% are seen a single time; 7.5% to 10% belongs to the top ten. Source: whole blood, taken at baseline. The receptor source for this set is an adult who was a healthcare worker with PCR-confirmed SARS-CoV-2 infection or an uninfected control (not recorded which).

This clonotype appeared a few times. The chain employs TRBV6-5 and TRBJ2-2, with 8 bases that match TRBD1. The germline V gene encodes CDR1 MNHEY and CDR2 SVGAGI. J was trimmed by 6 bases and V by 4 bases; bases with no gene match: 7. The CDR3 extends over 15 amino acids. In nucleotides, the CDR3 is TGTGCCAGCAGTTTCCGGACAGGGTGGTCCGGGGAGCTGTTTTTT. Protein: CASSFRTGWSGELFF.

This rearrangement joins TRBV13 to TRBJ1-2; no firm D call. Trimming pared 0 bases from V and 0 bases from J, leaving 8 bases between. The CDR3 consists of 15 residues. Germline values: CDR1 PRHDT, CDR2 FYEKMQ (reference sequence). Written as DNA, the CDR3 is TGTGCCAGCAGCTTAGGGACCGCAGCTAACTATGGCTACACCTTC. Its protein is CASSLGTAANYGYTF.

The rearrangement uses TRBV15 and TRBJ2-7; 9 nucleotides align to TRBD2. CDR1 LNHNV and CDR2 YYDKDF come from the germline V gene (reference sequence). CDR3 length equals 16 residues. J lost 3 bases, V lost 1 base, and 7 bases had no gene match. CDR3 sequence (DNA): TGTGCCACCAGCAGAGGCTTTAGCGGGAGCGGCTACGAGCAGTACTTC. This sequence encodes CATSRGFSGSGYEQYF.

The rearrangement links TRBV28 to TRBJ2-7; D is tentatively TRBD1 or TRBD2 (5 bases each). Trimming shortened V by 11 bases and J by 3 bases, and 17 bases separated the two germline ends. CDR1 MDHEN and CDR2 SYDVKM come from the germline V gene. The CDR3 totals 13 residues. CDR3 loop: CAWGRGLGYEQYF. Here the CDR3 DNA reads TGTGCCTGGGGACGCGGGCTAGGCTACGAGCAGTACTTC.

The table lists this clonotype with many counts. V is TRBV28 and J is TRBJ1-1; D gene uncertain. Germline CDR1 and CDR2: MDHEN and SYDVKM. The CDR3 spans 13 residues. V dropped 2 bases and J dropped 0 bases, with 4 bases sitting between them. CDR3 sequence: CASSLRLNTEAFF. CDR3 coding DNA: TGTGCCAGCAGTTTAAGGCTGAACACTGAAGCTTTCTTT.

This rearrangement joins TRBV20-1 to TRBJ2-1; possibly TRBD2 for D (6 bases). The germline gives CDR1 DFQATT, CDR2 SNEGSKA (reference sequence). Trimming stripped 5 bases from V and 3 bases from J, with 14 bases between. There are 14 residues in the CDR3. The CDR3 loop reads CSAGGTRVYNEQFF. CDR3 nucleotides: TGCAGTGCTGGGGGGACTCGGGTCTACAATGAGCAGTTCTTC.

This clonotype showed up many times. V is TRBV12-3 or TRBV12-4 and J is TRBJ2-1, with 9 bases fitting TRBD2. There are 15 residues in the CDR3. Trimming removed 5 bases from V and 6 bases from J; junction bases left unmatched: 8. CDR3 region: CASSALGGGANEQFF. CDR3 nucleotides: TGTGCCAGCAGTGCCCTGGGCGGGGGGGCCAATGAGCAGTTCTTC.

The V call is TRBV7-6, the J call TRBJ2-3, with 14 bases matching TRBD2. From germline, CDR1 is SGHVS and CDR2 FNYEAQ. The CDR3 extends over 17 amino acids. V trimming: 1 base; J trimming: 4 bases; junction bases outside the gene matches: 4. This chain's CDR3 is CASSLGTSGRPADTQYF. The DNA of the CDR3 is TGTGCCAGCAGCTTAGGGACTAGCGGGAGGCCTGCAGATACGCAGTATTTT.

At least ten counts were recorded for this clonotype. The chain carries TRBV7-6 and TRBJ2-7, with TRBD1 matching 10 bases. The CDR3 spans 15 residues. The ends lost 1 base at V and 7 bases at J; junction bases unmatched: 7. Germline V gene lookup returns CDR1 SGHVS and CDR2 FNYEAQ. This CDR3 is CASSLEGTGESEQYF. Written as DNA, the CDR3 is TGTGCCAGCAGCTTAGAGGGGACAGGGGAATCGGAGCAGTACTTC.

This clonotype occurred a few times. The chain uses TRBV6-2 or TRBV6-3 and TRBJ1-1; D call uncertain. CDR1 MNHEY and CDR2 SVGEGT come from the germline V gene. This CDR3 has 12 residues. Trimming cost V 2 bases and J 1 base, with 2 bases left between them. The CDR3 DNA follows: TGTGCCAGCAGTTACCAGAACACTGAAGCTTTCTTT. Translated: CASSYQNTEAFF.

The chain couples TRBV30 to TRBJ1-1; D perhaps matches TRBD1 (6 bases). This CDR3 spans 14 amino acids. Deletions cut 4 bases from V and 0 bases from J, with 12 bases between. Per germline, CDR1 GTSNPN and CDR2 SVGIG (reference sequence). The CDR3 DNA follows: TGTGCCTGGACATCGACAGGAATGAACACTGAAGCTTTCTTT. As protein: CAWTSTGMNTEAFF.

The V gene is TRBV5-1, the J gene TRBJ2-2; 15 bases match TRBD2. CDR3 length equals 16 residues. The V and J ends lost 8 bases and 4 bases, in that order; junction bases with no gene match: 6. The V gene's germline CDR1 is SGHRS and CDR2 YFSETQ. The CDR3 here is CASGLAGGPGTGELFF. The CDR3 DNA sequence: TGCGCCAGTGGACTAGCGGGAGGGCCCGGCACCGGGGAGCTGTTTTTT.

In this sample, this clonotype turned up a few times. The J gene is TRBJ2-7, the V gene TRBV2; D is unclear. This CDR3 contains 10 residues. CDR1 and CDR2 (germline): SNHLY, FYNNEI. Trimming took 6 bases from V and 4 from J, leaving 4 bases between them. In nucleotides, the CDR3 is TGTGCCAGCAGGGCTTACGAGCAGTACTTC. It specifies CASRAYEQYF.

This clonotype appeared many times. This sequence joins TRBV25-1 and TRBJ2-1, with D uncertain. The CDR3 runs 14 residues. Trimming stripped 3 bases from V and 10 bases from J, with 16 bases between. Per the germline V gene, CDR1 is MGHDK and CDR2 is SYGVNS. The CDR3: CASSDPGEVGEQFF. The CDR3, as DNA: TGTGCCAGCAGTGACCCTGGCGAGGTGGGAGAGCAGTTCTTC.

This clonotype was observed a few times. The rearrangement joins TRBV12-3 or TRBV12-4 to TRBJ1-1; D call uncertain. V was cut by 6 bases and J by 4 bases, with 12 bases left in between. CDR3 length: 13 residues. The CDR3 nucleotides read TGTGCCAGCAGATTCTTAGGAGGCACTGAAGCTTTCTTT. Translation gives CASRFLGGTEAFF.

This clonotype showed up many times. The rearrangement uses TRBV7-9 and TRBJ2-2, with 10 nucleotides matching TRBD2. Trimming cost V 1 base and J 1 base; bases outside gene matches: 3. The germline V gene has CDR1 SEHNR and CDR2 FQNEAQ (reference sequence). This CDR3 spans 17 amino acids. The CDR3 loop reads CASSLERLAGNTGELFF. Here the CDR3 DNA reads TGTGCCAGCAGCTTAGAGAGACTAGCGGGGAACACCGGGGAGCTGTTTTTT.

This clonotype was counted a few times. The V and J genes are TRBV3-1 and TRBJ2-3; 10 nucleotides align to TRBD1. J gave up 0 bases and V 5 bases, and 5 bases lay outside the gene matches. Germline V gene lookup returns CDR1 LGHDT and CDR2 YNNKEL (reference sequence). CDR3 length equals 16 residues. The CDR3 here is CASSYRDRGSTDTQYF. In nucleotides, the CDR3 is TGTGCCAGCAGCTACCGGGACAGGGGTAGCACAGATACGCAGTATTTT.

This chain joins TRBV6-6 and TRBJ1-4; the match to TRBD1 covers 7 bases. CDR3 length: 15 amino acids. Germline trimming cut 5 bases from V and 5 bases from J; bases unmatched to any gene: 8. Germline values: CDR1 MNHNY, CDR2 SVGAGI (reference sequence). The CDR3 DNA reads as TGTGCCAGCAGTCCTACCGGGACAGCGAATGAAAAACTGTTTTTT. This sequence encodes CASSPTGTANEKLFF.

This clonotype was observed a few times. The gene calls are TRBV15 and TRBJ2-7, with D possibly being TRBD1 (5 bases). Trimming took off 3 bases at V and 7 bases at J, with 10 bases between the two ends. CDR1 is LNHNV, CDR2 YYDKDF, per germline (reference sequence). The CDR3 has 12 residues. The DNA of the CDR3 is TGTGCCACCAGCAGGCAGCAGGGTGAGCAGTACTTC. It encodes CATSRQQGEQYF. The complete variable domain, with remaining parts taken from reference TRBV15 and TRBJ2-7, reads DAMVIQNPRYQVTQFGKPVTLSCSQTLNHNVMYWYQQKSSQAPKLLFHYYDKDFNNEADTPDNFQSRRPNTSFCFLDIRSPGLGDTAMYLCATSRQQGEQYFGPGTRLTVT.

The J gene is TRBJ1-2, the V gene TRBV19; D is undetermined. CDR1 LNHDA and CDR2 SQIVND come from the germline V gene (reference sequence). V was pared by 7 bases and J by 6 bases, with 21 bases between. This CDR3 is 15 amino acids long. CDR3 DNA sequence: TGTGCCAGTAAAAATTTAAGGGTAGTCAGGCATGGCTACACCTTC. This sequence encodes CASKNLRVVRHGYTF.

A few counts support this clonotype. This may be a read error, as it is one base from a much larger clone. The genes are TRBV27 and TRBJ2-1, with a weak D call TRBD2 (5 bases). This CDR3 is built from 16 residues. Trimming took off 3 bases at V and 2 bases at J, with 14 bases between the two ends. CDR1 is MNHEY and CDR2 is SMNVEV in the germline V gene (reference sequence). The CDR3 DNA follows: TGTGCCAGCAGTTTGGGTCAGGAGGTTACCTACAATGAGCAGTTCTTC. Its protein is CASSLGQEVTYNEQFF.

The V and J genes are TRBV27 and TRBJ2-2, with 9 bases matching TRBD1. This CDR3 contains 16 residues. Unmatched junction bases numbered 10, after V lost 5 bases and J lost 6 bases. In germline, CDR1 is MNHEY, CDR2 SMNVEV (reference sequence). The CDR3 reads CASSTQGQGRSGELFF. As DNA, the CDR3 is TGTGCCAGCAGTACGCAGGGACAGGGACGATCCGGGGAGCTGTTTTTT.

The genes are TRBV30 and TRBJ1-2; 8 bases agree with TRBD1. The CDR3 sequence is 13 residues long. J gave up 7 bases and V 3 bases, and 7 bases lay outside the gene matches. CDR1 GTSNPN and CDR2 SVGIG come from the germline V gene (reference sequence). CDR3 nucleotide sequence: TGTGCCTGGAGGAACCAGGGGGCATCTGGCTACACCTTC. The encoded protein is CAWRNQGASGYTF.

The CDR3 nucleotides read TGTGCCAGCAGGGGCAGTGGAGAGACCCAGTACTTC. It is translated as CASRGSGETQYF. The chain joins TRBV7-9 to TRBJ2-5, with no clear D. Germline V gene lookup returns CDR1 SEHNR and CDR2 FQNEAQ (reference sequence). V lost 6 bases and J 4 bases, leaving 9 bases between the germline ends. This CDR3 has 12 residues.

This chain links TRBV5-1 with TRBJ1-1, with D unresolved. V gave up 0 bases and J gave up 14 bases, with 17 bases separating them. The CDR3 extends over 13 amino acids. From germline, CDR1 is SGHRS and CDR2 YFSETQ. This chain's CDR3 is CASSLDGQFGPFF. CDR3 nucleotides: TGCGCCAGCAGCTTGGACGGGCAGTTTGGTCCCTTCTTT.

The CDR3 is CASSLISTGSRGEQYF. CDR3 in DNA: TGTGCCAGCAGTTTAATCTCCACGGGTAGTAGGGGGGAGCAGTACTTC. This rearrangement joins TRBV28 to TRBJ2-7; D possibly corresponds to TRBD1 (6 bases). CDR3 length: 16 amino acids. Germline assignment: CDR1 MDHEN and CDR2 SYDVKM. Trimming took 2 bases from V and 7 from J, leaving 21 bases between them. The full variable domain, completed using reference TRBV28 and TRBJ2-7, is DVKVTQSSRYLVKRTGEKVFLECVQDMDHENMFWYRQDPGLGLRLIYFSYDVKMKEKGDIPEGYSVSREKKERFSLILESASTNQTSMYLCASSLISTGSRGEQYFGPGTRLTVT.